One and the same sample provided the 30 T cell receptor beta chains below, sequenced in a study of blood T cell repertoires in COVID-19. Only in-frame clones appear in the TCRdb table, and some are missing; sequencing was by immunoSEQ multiplex PCR. This table holds some 150,000 clones, around 77% found once. Source material: peripheral blood. These receptors were taken from a middle-aged man with active or convalescent COVID-19.

The genes are TRBV28 and TRBJ2-2; D might be TRBD1 (6 bases). Germline V CDR1 and CDR2: MDHEN, SYDVKM. V shed 8 bases and J shed 2 bases, with 9 bases lying between them. The CDR3 loop spans 13 amino acids. DNA of the CDR3: TGTGCCAGCGGGACATATAACACCGGGGAGCTGTTTTTT. This translates into CASGTYNTGELFF.

The rearrangement joins TRBV19 to TRBJ2-1; 9 bases are a match to TRBD2. This CDR3 spans 17 amino acids. Germline lookup yields CDR1 LNHDA and CDR2 SQIVND (reference sequence). The CDR3 spells CAGRREGPSSSYNEQFF. The CDR3 bases are TGTGCGGGTCGGCGGGAGGGGCCTTCGAGCTCCTACAATGAGCAGTTCTTC.

The genes are TRBV7-3 and TRBJ2-5; TRBD2 aligns across 8 bases. Germline V gene data show CDR1 as SGHTA and CDR2 as FQGTGA. V trimming: 3 bases; J trimming: 2 bases; junction bases outside the gene matches: 5. This CDR3 comprises 15 residues. Here the CDR3 reads CASSFGGAPQETQYF. The CDR3 region has the DNA TGTGCCAGCAGCTTCGGGGGGGCACCTCAAGAGACCCAGTACTTC.

This clone appeared a few times. This chain joins TRBV3-1 (or the pseudogene TRBV3-2) and TRBJ1-3; D may be TRBD1 (6 bases). This CDR3 is built from 15 residues. The ends were cut back, 3 bases at V and 2 bases at J, with 11 bases in the middle. Germline-derived CDR1 and CDR2 are LGHDT and YNNKEL (reference sequence). CDR3 DNA: TGTGCCAGCAGCCAGAGGGGGGGCACTGGAAACACCATATATTTT. This sequence encodes CASSQRGGTGNTIYF.

This clone was detected once. The gene calls are TRBV6-5 and TRBJ1-6; no clear D. Germline lookup yields CDR1 MNHEY and CDR2 SVGAGI. This CDR3 is built from 15 residues. The ends were cut back, 0 bases at V and 7 bases at J, with 10 bases in the middle. For the CDR3, the DNA is TGTGCCAGCAGTTACTCGGAAGCGGGGAATTCACCCCTCCACTTT. As protein: CASSYSEAGNSPLHF.

This chain uses TRBV28 with TRBJ2-7, with D unclear. Per germline, CDR1 MDHEN and CDR2 SYDVKM. The V end lost 2 bases, the J end lost 12 bases, and 11 bases lay between the germline ends. The CDR3 has 11 amino acids. The CDR3 here is CASSLMALRYF. The CDR3 region has the DNA TGTGCCAGCAGTTTAATGGCCTTAAGGTACTTC. Looking up the rest from reference TRBV28 and TRBJ2-7 gives the full variable domain: DVKVTQSSRYLVKRTGEKVFLECVQDMDHENMFWYRQDPGLGLRLIYFSYDVKMKEKGDIPEGYSVSREKKERFSLILESASTNQTSMYLCASSLMALRYFGPGTRLTVT.

The rearrangement links TRBV18 to TRBJ1-3, with 7 nucleotides matching TRBD1. J was trimmed by 0 bases and V by 6 bases; bases with no gene match: 8. Germline V gene data show CDR1 as KGHSH and CDR2 as LQKENI. The CDR3 has 16 residues. The CDR3 reads CASSLGQTDSGNTIYF. In DNA form, the CDR3 reads TGTGCCAGCTCCTTGGGACAGACCGACTCTGGAAACACCATATATTTT.

The chain carries TRBV9 and TRBJ2-7; tentatively, D is TRBD2 (6 bases). Germline V CDR1 and CDR2: SGDLS, YYNGEE. The ends were cut back, 0 bases at V and 2 bases at J, with 12 bases in the middle. This CDR3 is 15 amino acids long. CDR3 region: CASSVDGSSAYEQYF. The CDR3 nucleotides read TGTGCCAGCAGCGTAGACGGGAGTTCCGCCTACGAGCAGTACTTC.

The gene calls are TRBV19 and TRBJ1-2; no clear D gene. V was trimmed by 9 bases and J by 3 bases, leaving 14 bases between them. The germline V gene encodes CDR1 LNHDA and CDR2 SQIVND (reference sequence). This CDR3 spans 13 amino acids. The CDR3 bases are TGTGCCAGCCTGAGGGAGGGTGACTATGGCTACACCTTC. This sequence encodes CASLREGDYGYTF.

The V gene is TRBV14, the J gene TRBJ2-5; 9 nucleotides line up with TRBD2. The CDR3 contains 16 residues. V lost 0 bases and J lost 4; bases outside the gene matches: 6. Germline assignment: CDR1 SGHDN and CDR2 FVKESK. CDR3 sequence reads: CASSQELGLALETQYF. The CDR3 nucleotides are TGTGCCAGCAGCCAAGAACTAGGACTAGCGTTAGAGACCCAGTACTTC.

DNA for the CDR3: TGTGCCAGTAGTACCCCCGTCCTACCCGGCTACACCTTC. It encodes CASSTPVLPGYTF. The chain has TRBV19 and TRBJ1-2; D not resolved. Deletions cut 4 bases from V and 8 bases from J, with 14 bases between. The CDR3 contains 13 residues. Looked up from germline, CDR1 is LNHDA and CDR2 is SQIVND (reference sequence). The full variable domain, rest sourced from reference TRBV19 and TRBJ1-2, is DGGITQSPKYLFRKEGQNVTLSCEQNLNHDAMYWYRQDPGQGLRLIYYSQIVNDFQKGDIAEGYSVSREKKESFPLTVTSAQKNPTAFYLCASSTPVLPGYTFGSGTRLTVV.

The chain joins TRBV9 to TRBJ2-1, with D uncertain. Germline CDR1 reads SGDLS; CDR2 reads YYNGEE. The V end was cut by 0 bases, the J end by 2 bases, with 9 bases between. The CDR3 has 15 amino acids. The CDR3 DNA reads as TGTGCCAGCAGCGTAGGGGCAGGAACCTACAATGAGCAGTTCTTC. The encoded protein is CASSVGAGTYNEQFF.

The V and J genes are TRBV5-6 and TRBJ2-7; 7 nucleotides match TRBD2. The V segment lost 0 bases and the J segment 2 bases; nucleotides outside the gene matches: 5. CDR3 length: 15 residues. Germline lookup yields CDR1 SGHDT and CDR2 YYEEEE. CDR3 nucleotide sequence: TGTGCCAGCAGCTTGGTGGCTAGCGGACCCTACGAGCAGTACTTC. This gives the protein CASSLVASGPYEQYF.

The chain has TRBV7-2 and TRBJ2-1, with a possible D match to TRBD2 (6 bases). The V end was cut by 5 bases, the J end by 2 bases, with 19 bases between. The V gene's germline CDR1 is SGHTA and CDR2 FQGNSA. This CDR3 is built from 17 residues. This CDR3 is CASSRGVGSGPYNEQFF. CDR3 DNA: TGTGCCAGCAGCCGGGGCGTTGGCAGCGGGCCCTACAATGAGCAGTTCTTC.

The V call is TRBV10-3, the J call TRBJ2-7, with a tentative D call TRBD2 (5 bases). Germline-derived CDR1 and CDR2 are ENHRY and SYGVKD. The V end was cut by 5 bases, the J end by 3 bases, with 8 bases between. The CDR3 spans 12 residues. CDR3 sequence reads: CAISSGNYEQYF. For the CDR3, the DNA is TGTGCCATCAGTTCCGGGAACTACGAGCAGTACTTC.

The genes are TRBV5-6 and TRBJ2-5, with 7 bases aligning to TRBD2. With 0 bases clipped from V and 4 bases from J, the junction kept 6 bases outside the gene matches. CDR1 is SGHDT, CDR2 YYEEEE, per germline. This CDR3 is built from 15 residues. CDR3 sequence (DNA): TGTGCCAGCAGCTTGGGGACCGGGGAGGGAGAGACCCAGTACTTC. It yields the protein CASSLGTGEGETQYF.

The sample holds a few counts of this clone. The V gene is TRBV28, the J gene TRBJ2-4, with TRBD1 matching 9 bases. The CDR3 totals 18 residues. Trimming took 3 bases from V and 1 from J; bases not matched to a gene: 10. Germline loops: CDR1 MDHEN, CDR2 SYDVKM. The CDR3: CASSFEVGTGSAKNIQYF. CDR3 nucleotides: TGTGCCAGCAGTTTTGAAGTAGGGACAGGGTCCGCCAAAAACATTCAGTACTTC.

About this clone itself: Mismatch with germline at one junction end may stem from a read error. This chain uses TRBV28 with TRBJ1-2, with D possibly matching TRBD1 (6 bases). Looked up from germline, CDR1 is MDHEN and CDR2 is SYDVKM. The CDR3 consists of 14 residues. The CDR3 sequence: CASRQDRINHGYTF. The CDR3 DNA follows: TGTGCCAGCAGGCAAGACAGGATTAACCATGGCTACACCTTC.

This clone was observed a handful of times. V usage is TRBV30 and J usage is TRBJ1-4; D is unclear. Germline-derived CDR1 and CDR2 are GTSNPN and SVGIG (reference sequence). The V gene lost 1 base and the J gene lost 4 bases, with 19 bases spanning the gap. The CDR3 is made up of 17 amino acids. CDR3 region: CAWSAGPLLRGNEKLFF. For the CDR3, the DNA is TGTGCCTGGAGTGCTGGGCCCCTTCTTCGGGGTAATGAAAAACTGTTTTTT. The full variable domain, in which reference TRBV30 and TRBJ1-4 provide the parts outside the CDR3, is SQTIHQWPATLVQPVGSPLSLECTVEGTSNPNLYWYRQAAGRGLQLLFYSVGIGQISSEVPQNLSASRPQDRQFILSSKKLLLSDSGFYLCAWSAGPLLRGNEKLFFGSGTQLSVL.

The chain combines TRBV28 with TRBJ2-6, with D perhaps TRBD2 (5 bases). Germline V lookup: CDR1 MDHEN, CDR2 SYDVKM. V lost 4 bases, J lost 2 bases, and 12 bases lay in between. This CDR3 is 16 amino acids long. Written as DNA, the CDR3 is TGTGCCAGCAGTTATCAGGACGGGGCTGGGGCCAACGTCCTGACTTTC. Its translation is CASSYQDGAGANVLTF.

V usage is TRBV24-1 and J usage is TRBJ2-2; 9 nucleotides align to TRBD1. This CDR3 region has 16 residues. Germline CDR1 reads KGHDR; CDR2 reads SFDVKD. The V and J ends lost 4 bases and 5 bases, in that order; junction bases with no gene match: 7. This CDR3 reads CATSDPGQGWTGELFF. The CDR3 DNA follows: TGTGCCACCAGTGACCCGGGACAGGGATGGACCGGGGAGCTGTTTTTT.

This clone was observed a few times. The genes are TRBV6-4 and TRBJ1-3; TRBD1 matches at 10 bases. There are 19 residues in the CDR3. The germline CDR1 and CDR2 sequences are MRHNA and SNTAGT. Unmatched junction bases numbered 10, after V lost 0 bases and J lost 2 bases. CDR3 in amino acids: CASSDSIRDRGTTGNTIYF. DNA of the CDR3: TGTGCCAGCAGTGACTCGATTCGGGACAGGGGAACGACTGGAAACACCATATATTTT.

The V call is TRBV10-3, the J call TRBJ2-3, with D tentatively TRBD1 (8 bases). Trimming took 6 bases from V and 6 from J, leaving 25 bases between them. The CDR3 totals 17 residues. The germline V gene encodes CDR1 ENHRY and CDR2 SYGVKD. The CDR3 DNA reads TGTGCCATCAGCCGAGGGAGGGGCGGGACAGGCGTTGATACGCAGTATTTT. It translates to CAISRGRGGTGVDTQYF.

Only a few counts were recorded for this clone. This sequence joins TRBV21-1 and TRBJ1-1; the D call of TRBD1 is as the table states it, not checked on the DNA. TRBV21-1 is termed a pseudogene. The CDR3 runs 16 residues. DNA of the CDR3: TGTGCCAGTCTCACCCAGCTTGGCAGGGAACGAGGTGAAGCTTTCTTT. Amino acids: CASLTQLGRERGEAFF.

V is TRBV29-1 and J is TRBJ2-1; TRBD1 aligns across 8 bases. V lost 6 bases to trimming and J lost 10 bases; unmatched junction nucleotides: 11. The CDR3 extends over 13 amino acids. The germline V gene encodes CDR1 SQVTM and CDR2 ANQGSEA. CDR3: CSVARTGLWEQFF. The CDR3 nucleotides read TGCAGCGTGGCCCGGACAGGGCTTTGGGAGCAGTTCTTC.

The rearrangement joins TRBV5-1 to TRBJ2-1, with 10 bases lining up with TRBD1. Trimming took 1 base from V and 5 from J; bases not matched to a gene: 6. The length of the CDR3 is 16 residues. CDR1 is SGHRS, CDR2 YFSETQ, per germline. CDR3 sequence: CASSLKLGQGHNEQFF. DNA for the CDR3: TGCGCCAGCAGCTTGAAGCTGGGACAGGGGCACAATGAGCAGTTCTTC.

In its sample, this clone was seen a few times. The genes are TRBV3-1 (or the pseudogene TRBV3-2) and TRBJ2-7; 11 nucleotides agree with TRBD1. Germline trimming cut 0 bases from V and 3 bases from J; bases unmatched to any gene: 7. This CDR3 contains 17 residues. Per germline, CDR1 LGHDT and CDR2 YNNKEL (reference sequence). Written as DNA, the CDR3 is TGTGCCAGCAGCCAAGAAGGGACAGGGGGTCCCGACTACGAGCAGTACTTC. The encoded protein is CASSQEGTGGPDYEQYF.

This chain joins TRBV18 and TRBJ2-5; 12 nucleotides align to TRBD2. Germline CDR1 reads KGHSH; CDR2 reads LQKENI. CDR3 length: 15 residues. After removal of 4 bases from V and 5 bases from J, the junction contained 5 bases not matched to a gene. CDR3 DNA sequence: TGTGCCAGCTCACTGACTAGCGGGAGTCTGGAGACCCAGTACTTC. It specifies CASSLTSGSLETQYF.

CDR3 nucleotides: TGTGCCAGCAGCCAGACCGGGAATCAGCCCCAGCATTTT. Protein: CASSQTGNQPQHF. The chain joins TRBV3-1 (or the pseudogene TRBV3-2) to TRBJ1-5; unclear D gene. The V gene's germline CDR1 is LGHDT and CDR2 YNNKEL (reference sequence). CDR3 length: 13 residues. Trimming took off 3 bases at V and 4 bases at J, with 7 bases between the two ends.

The chain couples TRBV7-8 to TRBJ1-5; a possible D gene is TRBD1 (6 bases). The ends were cut back, 4 bases at V and 5 bases at J, with 9 bases in the middle. This CDR3 is built from 13 residues. CDR1 SGHVS and CDR2 FQNEAQ come from the germline V gene. CDR3: CASSSDSHQPQHF. CDR3 in DNA: TGTGCCAGCAGCTCGGACAGCCATCAGCCCCAGCATTTT. The whole variable domain, remainder taken from reference TRBV7-8 and TRBJ1-5, is GAGVSQSPRYKVAKRGQDVALRCDPISGHVSLFWYQQALGQGPEFLTYFQNEAQLDKSGLPSDRFFAERPEGSVSTLKIQRTQQEDSAVYLCASSSDSHQPQHFGDGTRLSIL.